These 3 T cell receptor beta chains were all obtained from the same sample, sequenced in a study of T cells after yellow fever vaccination. TCRdb re-derived calls from the 5' RACE reads in MiXCR, one entry per CDR3 protein. The sample yields about 200,000 distinct CDR3 sequences, approximately 3% seen once. This material consisted of CD4+ T cells sorted from PBMCs, taken 10 days after the yellow fever booster vaccination. Source of these receptors: a man younger than 35 who received the YFV17D yellow fever vaccine.

The rearrangement uses TRBV30 and TRBJ1-1; D unresolved. Germline assignment: CDR1 GTSNPN and CDR2 SVGIG (reference sequence). V was trimmed by 0 bases and J by 1 base, leaving 12 bases between them. The length of the CDR3 is 15 residues. CDR3 in amino acids: CAWSVDTARNTEAFF. CDR3 coding DNA: TGTGCCTGGAGTGTAGATACGGCTAGGAACACTGAAGCTTTCTTT.

The V and J genes are TRBV7-2 and TRBJ1-6, with a weak D call TRBD1 (5 bases). The ends were cut back, 4 bases at V and 7 bases at J, with 14 bases in the middle. CDR1 is SGHTA, CDR2 FQGNSA, per germline. This CDR3 has 15 amino acids. This CDR3 is CASSSSGQGNSPLHF. The CDR3 nucleotides read TGTGCCAGCAGCTCCTCGGGGCAAGGGAATTCACCCCTCCACTTT.

This clonotype was observed at least ten times. The chain joins TRBV7-2 to TRBJ2-2, with D uncertain. CDR1 SGHTA and CDR2 FQGNSA come from the germline V gene. Trimming removed 2 bases from V and 5 bases from J, with 9 bases in between. This CDR3 has 14 residues. The CDR3 region is CASSLMALTGELFF. CDR3 DNA sequence: TGTGCCAGCAGCTTAATGGCCCTGACCGGGGAGCTGTTTTTT.